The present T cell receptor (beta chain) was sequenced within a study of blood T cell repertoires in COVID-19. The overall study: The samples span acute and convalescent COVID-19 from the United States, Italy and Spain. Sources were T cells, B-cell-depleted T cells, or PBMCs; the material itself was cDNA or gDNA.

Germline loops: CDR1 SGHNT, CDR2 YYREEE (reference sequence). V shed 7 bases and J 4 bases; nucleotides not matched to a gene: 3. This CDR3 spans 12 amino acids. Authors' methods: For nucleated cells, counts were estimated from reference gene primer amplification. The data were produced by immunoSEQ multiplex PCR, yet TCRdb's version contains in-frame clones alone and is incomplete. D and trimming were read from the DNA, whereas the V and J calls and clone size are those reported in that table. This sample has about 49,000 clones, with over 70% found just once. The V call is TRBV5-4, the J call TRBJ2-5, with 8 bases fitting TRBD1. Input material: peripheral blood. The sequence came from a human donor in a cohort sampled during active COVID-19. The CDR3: CASGDRPETQYF. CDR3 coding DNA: TGTGCCAGCGGGGACAGGCCAGAGACCCAGTACTTC.